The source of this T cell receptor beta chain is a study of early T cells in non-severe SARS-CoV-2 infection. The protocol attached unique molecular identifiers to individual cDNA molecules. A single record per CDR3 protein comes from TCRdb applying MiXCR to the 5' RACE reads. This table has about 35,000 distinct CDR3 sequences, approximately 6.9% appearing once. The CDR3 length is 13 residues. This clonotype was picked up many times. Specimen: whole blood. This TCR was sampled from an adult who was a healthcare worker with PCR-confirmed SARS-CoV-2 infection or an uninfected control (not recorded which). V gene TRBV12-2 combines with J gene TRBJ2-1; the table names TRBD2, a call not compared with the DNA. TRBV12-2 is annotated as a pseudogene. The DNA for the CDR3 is TGTGCAAGTGGAGGGCCCGAGTTCTATGAGCAGTTCTTC. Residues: CASGGPEFYEQFF.